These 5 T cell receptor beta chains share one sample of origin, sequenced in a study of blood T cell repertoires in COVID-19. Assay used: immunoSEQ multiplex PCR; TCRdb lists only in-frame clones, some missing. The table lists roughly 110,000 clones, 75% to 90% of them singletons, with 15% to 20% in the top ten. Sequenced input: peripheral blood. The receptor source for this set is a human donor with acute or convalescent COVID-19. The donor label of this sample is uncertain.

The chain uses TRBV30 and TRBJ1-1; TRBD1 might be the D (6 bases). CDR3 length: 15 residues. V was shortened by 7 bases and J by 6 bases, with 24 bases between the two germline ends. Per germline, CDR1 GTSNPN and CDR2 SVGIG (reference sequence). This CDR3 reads CASQARGSARAEAFF. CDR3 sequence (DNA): TGTGCCTCTCAGGCAAGGGGGTCGGCGAGAGCTGAAGCTTTCTTT. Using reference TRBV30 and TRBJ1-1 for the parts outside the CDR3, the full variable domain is SQTIHQWPATLVQPVGSPLSLECTVEGTSNPNLYWYRQAAGRGLQLLFYSVGIGQISSEVPQNLSASRPQDRQFILSSKKLLLSDSGFYLCASQARGSARAEAFFGQGTRLTVV.

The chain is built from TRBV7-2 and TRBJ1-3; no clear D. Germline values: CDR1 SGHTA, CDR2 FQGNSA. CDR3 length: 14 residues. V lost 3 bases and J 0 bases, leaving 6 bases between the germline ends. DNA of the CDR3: TGTGCCAGCAGCTTCGGGAGCTCTGGAAACACCATATATTTT. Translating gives CASSFGSSGNTIYF.

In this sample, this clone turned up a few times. CDR3 in amino acids: CASTPTGTTGELFF. The DNA of the CDR3 is TGTGCCAGCACCCCGACAGGGACCACCGGGGAGCTGTTTTTT. J is TRBJ2-2 and V is TRBV6-5, with 7 bases matching TRBD1. V trimming: 7 bases; J trimming: 4 bases; junction bases outside the gene matches: 6. CDR1 and CDR2 (germline): MNHEY, SVGAGI. The CDR3 is made up of 14 amino acids.

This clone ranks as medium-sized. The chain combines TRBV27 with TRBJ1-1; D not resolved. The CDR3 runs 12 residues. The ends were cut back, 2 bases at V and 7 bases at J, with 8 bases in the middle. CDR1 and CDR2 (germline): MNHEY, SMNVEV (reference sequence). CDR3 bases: TGTGCCAGCAGTTTAGGAGGTCGTGAAGCTTTCTTT. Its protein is CASSLGGREAFF.

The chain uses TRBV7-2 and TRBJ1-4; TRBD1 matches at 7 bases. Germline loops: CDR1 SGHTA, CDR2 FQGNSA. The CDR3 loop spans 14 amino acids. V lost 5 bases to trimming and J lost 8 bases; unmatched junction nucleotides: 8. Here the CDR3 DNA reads TGTGCCAGCAGCCCAGACAGGGTGGGGGAAAAACTGTTTTTT. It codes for CASSPDRVGEKLFF.